This is a list of T cell receptor beta chains from one sample in a study of identical twins. TCRdb re-analysed the 5' RACE reads in MiXCR, keeping a single row per CDR3 protein. The sample records about 460,000 distinct CDR3 sequences, more than 13% being singletons. These same data were also listed under a study on yellow fever vaccine responses in identical twins.

The sequenced sample was CD4+ T cells sorted from blood. The receptor source for this set is a woman under 30 in good health. Each CDR3 is given with its conserved first and last residue. The D gene is left open where the match is weak. A clone size is listed for some rows: how often the clone was seen (once, few, many), or a class if it is expanded.

v_gene	abundance	j_gene	d_gene	CDR3aa	CDR3nt
TRBV19	-	TRBJ2-2	-	CASSPIGGWNTGELFF	TGTGCCAGTAGCCCGATAGGCGGGTGGAACACCGGGGAGCTGTTTTTT
TRBV7-7	-	TRBJ1-6	TRBD1	CASSPDRVVSPLHF	TGTGCTAGCAGCCCGGACAGGGTTGTTTCACCCCTCCACTTT
TRBV2	few	TRBJ2-7	TRBD1	CASRQGEDLRSYEQYF	TGTGCCAGCAGACAGGGGGAGGACCTTCGCTCCTACGAGCAGTACTTC
TRBV6-1	many	TRBJ1-5	-	CASSQKLGFGNQPQHF	TGTGCCAGCAGTCAGAAACTTGGGTTTGGCAATCAGCCCCAGCATTTT
TRBV6-2/TRBV6-3	few	TRBJ2-5	-	CASTRTELQETQYF	TGTGCCAGCACCCGGACGGAACTGCAAGAGACCCAGTACTTC
TRBV9	-	TRBJ2-1	TRBD2	CASSTGGPTYNEQFF	TGTGCCAGCAGCACGGGGGGGCCTACCTACAATGAGCAGTTCTTC
TRBV28	-	TRBJ2-1	-	CASGAGSAYNEQFF	TGTGCCAGCGGTGCCGGGAGTGCCTACAATGAGCAGTTCTTC
TRBV20-1	-	TRBJ2-2	-	CSTREFIANTGELFF	TGCAGTACTAGGGAATTTATAGCGAACACCGGGGAGCTGTTTTTT
TRBV4-1	few	TRBJ2-1	TRBD1	CASSQGPGQVDEQFF	TGCGCCAGCAGCCAGGGCCCGGGACAGGTGGATGAGCAGTTCTTC
TRBV10-3	-	TRBJ2-5	-	CAISESRGESDQYF	TGTGCCATCAGTGAGAGTCGTGGGGAATCGGACCAGTACTTC
TRBV20-1	-	TRBJ2-6	-	CSARVPDGFSGANVLTF	TGCAGTGCTAGAGTTCCGGACGGTTTCTCTGGGGCCAACGTCCTGACTTTC